Listed here is a single T cell receptor beta chain. This entry is derived from a study of blood T cells in healthy people across ages. Sample-barcoded 5' priming and a J-beta primer mix drove a second PCR of roughly 6 to 12 cycles. MiXCR, run by TCRdb on the 5' RACE reads, gives a single entry per CDR3 protein. The sample has 650,000 or so distinct CDR3 sequences; 52% are singletons. The CDR3 loop spans 17 amino acids. The trim removed 7 bases at V and 5 bases at J, leaving 10 bases unmatched. The rearrangement uses TRBV12-3 or TRBV12-4 and TRBJ2-2; TRBD2 matches at 13 bases. The material sequenced was blood. This receptor was obtained from a woman older than 75 in good health. CDR3 sequence: CASTVTSGGLRTGELFF. In DNA, the CDR3 is TGTGCCAGCACCGTGACTAGCGGGGGGTTGAGGACCGGGGAGCTGTTTTTT.